Shown below are 31 T cell receptor beta chains from a single sample sequenced in a study of CD8+ T cells in alopecia areata (dated by TCRdb to 2016 to 2018). The protocol used for the library was the immunoSEQ multiplex PCR assay. To provide template for TCR sequencing, every sample had RNA extracted and reverse transcribed into cDNA. TCRdb retrieved this table from immuneACCESS and kept in-frame rearrangements only. Not all clones are present; in checked studies, unresolved V genes account for under half, and no reason is known for the remainder. The sample data list around 70,000 clones, and 25% to 30% of these were observed just once. Of the sample, just under 15% is held by the ten largest clones. The meaning of the sample's time point label: around 4 weeks on oral tofacitinib. Explained via the paper, the treatment or condition label denotes: oral pan-JAK inhibitor, 5-10 mg twice daily. Specimen: CD8+ T cells sorted from blood, collected at week 4, from a patient treated with tofacitinib. Source of these receptors: a human donor with alopecia areata.

This rearrangement joins TRBV6-6 to TRBJ2-7; 10 bases agree with TRBD1. The CDR3 covers 16 residues. V dropped 0 bases and J dropped 5; count of bases not matched to a gene: 7. The germline V gene has CDR1 MNHNY and CDR2 SVGAGI (reference sequence). CDR3 loop: CASSYSSPGQGNEQYF. The CDR3 DNA reads TGTGCCAGCAGTTACTCGAGTCCGGGACAGGGGAACGAGCAGTACTTC.

This clone was seen repeatedly, ten times or more. V usage is TRBV23-1 and J usage is TRBJ2-7; possible D gene TRBD2, 5 bases. TRBV23-1 is recorded as an ORF, its role being uncertain. This CDR3 comprises 16 residues. Trimming left V 0 bases short and J 2 bases short, with 14 bases between. The CDR3 DNA reads TGCGCCAGCAGTCAATCATCGCCCTGGCGGGCCTACGAGCAGTACTTC. The encoded protein is CASSQSSPWRAYEQYF.

The genes are TRBV29-1 and TRBJ2-1; tentatively, D is TRBD1 (6 bases). The CDR3 runs to 11 residues. V was cut by 7 bases and J by 6 bases, with 10 bases left in between. From germline, CDR1 is SQVTM and CDR2 ANQGSEA. CDR3 loop: CSGGLGNEQFF. CDR3 sequence (DNA): TGCAGCGGGGGGCTAGGCAATGAGCAGTTCTTC.

The CDR3 here is CSVVFRAPGELFF. In DNA form, the CDR3 reads TGCAGCGTTGTTTTTCGGGCCCCCGGGGAGCTGTTTTTT. This chain uses TRBV29-1 with TRBJ2-2; no clear D gene. Germline V gives CDR1 SQVTM, CDR2 ANQGSEA. Trimming stripped 4 bases from V and 6 bases from J, with 12 bases between. The CDR3 runs to 13 residues.

The chain couples TRBV27 to TRBJ1-3, with a possible D match to TRBD1 (6 bases). The V gene's germline CDR1 is MNHEY and CDR2 SMNVEV (reference sequence). V lost 2 bases, J lost 4 bases, and 9 bases lay in between. This CDR3 has 14 amino acids. For the CDR3, the DNA is TGTGCCAGCAGTTTAAGGGGGTCCGGAAACACCATATATTTT. This translates into CASSLRGSGNTIYF.

V usage is TRBV6-5 and J usage is TRBJ1-2; D remains ambiguous. Trimming left V 3 bases short and J 3 bases short, with 8 bases between. Germline CDR1 is MNHEY and CDR2 is SVGAGI. This CDR3 contains 13 residues. This chain's CDR3 is CASSYGEDYGYTF. The CDR3 coding sequence is TGTGCCAGCAGTTATGGGGAGGACTATGGCTACACCTTC.

The J gene is TRBJ2-7, the V gene TRBV11-2, with 9 bases lining up with TRBD1. The CDR3 totals 11 residues. V shed 1 base, J shed 11 bases, and the junction held 0 bases outside the gene matches. Germline loops: CDR1 SGHAT, CDR2 FQNNGV. Here the CDR3 reads CASSLGTGEYF. The CDR3 DNA reads as TGTGCCAGCAGCTTAGGGACAGGGGAGTACTTC.

The rearrangement joins TRBV15 to TRBJ1-1; TRBD1 matches 9 bases. CDR1 is LNHNV, CDR2 YYDKDF, per germline (reference sequence). Trimming at V came to 8 bases and at J to 1 base, leaving 2 bases not matched to a gene. The CDR3 length is 13 residues. CDR3 loop: CATGTGPNTEAFF. The CDR3 DNA sequence: TGTGCCACCGGGACAGGGCCGAACACTGAAGCTTTCTTT.

This clone turned up a few times. This chain links TRBV30 with TRBJ2-7; 9 bases match TRBD1. CDR1 is GTSNPN, CDR2 SVGIG, per germline (reference sequence). CDR3 length: 13 amino acids. V lost 8 bases and J lost 2; bases outside the gene matches: 7. The CDR3 loop reads CALGTGLTYEQYF. In nucleotides, the CDR3 is TGTGCCCTAGGGACAGGGTTAACCTACGAGCAGTACTTC.

This clone was recorded many times. CDR3 in amino acids: CASSYRTATNEKLFF. As DNA, the CDR3 is TGTGCCAGCAGTTACCGGACGGCAACTAATGAAAAACTGTTTTTT. The genes are TRBV6-6 and TRBJ1-4; D gene uncertain. V was clipped by 2 bases and J by 0 bases, with 7 bases between them. Germline V gene sequence: CDR1 MNHNY, CDR2 SVGAGI (reference sequence). CDR3 length: 15 amino acids.

The chain combines TRBV29-1 with TRBJ2-7; D perhaps matches TRBD2 (6 bases). The CDR3 totals 13 residues. Trimming pared 3 bases from V and 5 bases from J, leaving 14 bases between. Germline lookup yields CDR1 SQVTM and CDR2 ANQGSEA. CDR3 DNA sequence: TGCAGCGTTGACGGGGGAATTATCGACGAGCAGTACTTC. Its translation: CSVDGGIIDEQYF.

J is TRBJ1-1 and V is TRBV7-9, with D maybe TRBD1 (5 bases). V dropped 7 bases and J dropped 7 bases, with 13 bases sitting between them. The CDR3 is 12 residues long. The germline V gene encodes CDR1 SEHNR and CDR2 FQNEAQ (reference sequence). CDR3 residues: CASTPRGDEAFF. For the CDR3, the DNA is TGTGCCAGCACCCCGAGGGGTGATGAAGCTTTCTTT. The full variable domain, in which reference TRBV7-9 and TRBJ1-1 provide the parts outside the CDR3, is DTGVSQNPRHKITKRGQNVTFRCDPISEHNRLYWYRQTLGQGPEFLTYFQNEAQLEKSRLLSDRFSAERPKGSFSTLEIQRTEQGDSAMYLCASTPRGDEAFFGQGTRLTVV.

The gene calls are TRBV7-2 and TRBJ2-7, with 7 bases that match TRBD1. Germline V CDR1 and CDR2: SGHTA, FQGNSA. V gave up 5 bases and J gave up 2 bases; unmatched junction bases: 9. This CDR3 is built from 15 residues. The CDR3 sequence: CASSLNPGQTYEQYF. In DNA form, the CDR3 reads TGTGCCAGCAGCCTAAACCCGGGACAGACCTACGAGCAGTACTTC.

The chain is built from TRBV30 and TRBJ2-7, with D perhaps TRBD2 (6 bases). V lost 8 bases, J lost 6 bases, and 17 bases lay in between. CDR1 and CDR2 (germline): GTSNPN, SVGIG (reference sequence). This CDR3 is 12 amino acids long. CDR3 nucleotides: TGTGCCCTGAGGACTACAGCTATCGAGCAGTACTTC. Translating gives CALRTTAIEQYF.

This chain connects TRBV5-1 to TRBJ2-7; D is possibly TRBD1 (5 bases). The V and J ends lost 2 bases and 4 bases respectively, with 16 bases between them. The CDR3 sequence is 15 residues long. Per the germline V gene, CDR1 is SGHRS and CDR2 is YFSETQ. Written as DNA, the CDR3 is TGCGCCAGCAGCTTCTTTGCCACAGGAAGGTACGAGCAGTACTTC. It encodes CASSFFATGRYEQYF.

V usage is TRBV11-2 and J usage is TRBJ2-5; the D is unclear. V lost 3 bases, J lost 3 bases, and 11 bases lay in between. Germline V gene sequence: CDR1 SGHAT, CDR2 FQNNGV. The CDR3 has 14 amino acids. CDR3 in DNA: TGTGCCAGCAGCTTCCTAAGCTTAGAAGAGACCCAGTACTTC. Translation: CASSFLSLEETQYF.

This clone has only a few counts. This rearrangement joins TRBV29-1 to TRBJ2-5; 8 bases are a match to TRBD2. The germline gives CDR1 SQVTM, CDR2 ANQGSEA. This CDR3 region has 14 residues. V shed 4 bases and J 0 bases; nucleotides not matched to a gene: 4. CDR3 loop: CSVGLGLDQETQYF. The CDR3 bases are TGCAGCGTTGGCTTGGGACTAGACCAAGAGACCCAGTACTTC.

In the case of this clone: Additional DNA sequences in this sample encode the identical CDR3. J is TRBJ2-3 and V is TRBV27; D is perhaps TRBD1 (7 bases). The CDR3 length is 17 residues. Germline V gene sequence: CDR1 MNHEY, CDR2 SMNVEV (reference sequence). V lost 2 bases to trimming and J lost 0 bases, with 15 bases between them. In nucleotides, the CDR3 is TGTGCCAGCAGTTTAGCTGCGGGACAGCGAAGCACAGATACGCAGTATTTT. Protein: CASSLAAGQRSTDTQYF.

Only a few counts were recorded for this clone. The chain combines TRBV6-4 with TRBJ1-4, with D maybe TRBD1 (5 bases). V shed 3 bases and J shed 5 bases, with 7 bases lying between them. CDR1 and CDR2 from the germline V gene are MRHNA and SNTAGT. This CDR3 is built from 13 residues. The CDR3 region has the DNA TGTGCCAGCAGTGAAGGGGTGAATGAAAAACTGTTTTTT. This codes for CASSEGVNEKLFF.

The V call is TRBV7-2, the J call TRBJ2-7; D gene uncertain. The CDR3 is made up of 15 amino acids. V lost 1 base and J lost 2, with 12 bases in between. Germline lookup yields CDR1 SGHTA and CDR2 FQGNSA. CDR3 loop: CASSLVPNPAYEQYF. The CDR3 nucleotides are TGTGCCAGCAGCTTAGTCCCCAATCCCGCCTACGAGCAGTACTTC.

The genes are TRBV4-1 and TRBJ2-7; 11 nucleotides agree with TRBD2. Germline V lookup: CDR1 MGHRA, CDR2 YSYEKL. V gave up 4 bases and J gave up 5 bases; unmatched junction bases: 10. The length of the CDR3 is 16 residues. CDR3: CASSRVAGGSSDEQYF. The CDR3 bases are TGCGCCAGCAGCCGGGTAGCGGGAGGGTCTTCGGACGAGCAGTACTTC.

V and J are TRBV5-5 and TRBJ2-1; TRBD2 matches 7 bases. Losses at the gene ends were 5 bases for V and 4 bases for J; bases not matched to a gene: 12. The CDR3 loop spans 16 amino acids. Germline V gives CDR1 SGHKS, CDR2 YYEKEE (reference sequence). The CDR3 DNA sequence: TGTGCCAGCAGGGAAACGGCGGGAGCACTATACAATGAGCAGTTCTTC. Amino acid sequence: CASRETAGALYNEQFF.

The CDR3 spells CAWTPGTGGLYEQYF. The CDR3 DNA follows: TGTGCCTGGACGCCCGGGACAGGGGGACTCTACGAGCAGTACTTC. The chain uses TRBV30 and TRBJ2-7; 11 nucleotides agree with TRBD1. J lost 3 bases, V lost 4 bases, and 8 bases had no gene match. The CDR3 extends over 15 amino acids. Looked up from germline, CDR1 is GTSNPN and CDR2 is SVGIG (reference sequence).

The chain is built from TRBV13 and TRBJ2-3; D not certain. The CDR3 is made up of 16 amino acids. The V end lost 5 bases, the J end lost 1 base, and 16 bases lay between the germline ends. The germline gives CDR1 PRHDT, CDR2 FYEKMQ (reference sequence). CDR3 in DNA: TGTGCCAGCAGCACACCGACCCCAGGAGGCACAGATACGCAGTATTTT. Amino acid sequence: CASSTPTPGGTDTQYF. Variable domain in full (rest from reference TRBV13 and TRBJ2-3): AAGVIQSPRHLIKEKRETATLKCYPIPRHDTVYWYQQGPGQDPQFLISFYEKMQSDKGSIPDRFSAQQFSDYHSELNMSSLELGDSALYFCASSTPTPGGTDTQYFGPGTRLTVL.

This clone was counted a single time. The chain is built from TRBV29-1 and TRBJ1-1; weak D call: TRBD1 (5 bases). The CDR3 sequence is 13 residues long. Trimming took off 6 bases at V and 3 bases at J, with 14 bases between the two ends. The germline CDR1 and CDR2 sequences are SQVTM and ANQGSEA. The CDR3 sequence: CSVPGLGHTEAFF. CDR3 DNA sequence: TGCAGCGTCCCGGGTCTGGGGCACACTGAAGCTTTCTTT.

The rearrangement uses TRBV29-1 and TRBJ2-1; 10 bases are a match to TRBD2. The CDR3 has 13 residues. CDR1 is SQVTM, CDR2 ANQGSEA, per germline. Germline trimming cut 4 bases from V and 12 bases from J; bases unmatched to any gene: 9. The CDR3, as DNA: TGCAGCGTTGTCCAGCGGGAGGGCCCTGGGCAGTTCTTC. Its protein product is CSVVQREGPGQFF.

This chain links TRBV7-2 with TRBJ1-1; a weak D match, TRBD1 (5 bases). Germline CDR1 SGHTA, CDR2 FQGNSA. The CDR3 totals 15 residues. Trimming took 2 bases from V and 0 from J, leaving 10 bases between them. CDR3 DNA sequence: TGTGCCAGCAGCTTATCGCAGGGCATGAACACTGAAGCTTTCTTT. It codes for CASSLSQGMNTEAFF.

This clone has only one observation. The chain's CDR3 is CASPGIRGYTF. The CDR3, as DNA: TGTGCCAGTCCCGGGATCAGGGGCTACACCTTC. J is TRBJ1-2 and V is TRBV2, with D unclear. The V and J ends lost 9 bases and 8 bases respectively, with 13 bases between them. This CDR3 spans 11 amino acids. CDR1 and CDR2 (germline): SNHLY, FYNNEI.

In its sample, this clone was seen once. This chain links TRBV29-1 with TRBJ2-3, with D perhaps being TRBD1 or TRBD2 (5 bases each). Germline V gene data show CDR1 as SQVTM and CDR2 as ANQGSEA. V gave up 4 bases and J gave up 2 bases, with 13 bases separating them. This CDR3 comprises 14 residues. The DNA of the CDR3 is TGCAGCGTTGGATCAGGGAGCCCCACAGATACGCAGTATTTT. As protein: CSVGSGSPTDTQYF.

The chain has TRBV29-1 and TRBJ1-1; 10 bases match TRBD1. The CDR3 sequence is 11 residues long. Germline loops: CDR1 SQVTM, CDR2 ANQGSEA. V was pared by 7 bases and J by 13 bases, with 9 bases of the junction left unmatched. This CDR3 is CSATGQGFGFF. The CDR3 bases are TGCAGCGCCACGGGACAGGGGTTTGGTTTCTTT.

This clone was seen more than once but under ten times. The J gene is TRBJ2-3, the V gene TRBV29-1, with 10 bases lining up with TRBD1. The CDR3 is 12 amino acids. The V segment lost 8 bases and the J segment 5 bases; nucleotides outside the gene matches: 4. From germline, CDR1 is SQVTM and CDR2 ANQGSEA. CDR3 DNA: TGCAGCACCTGGACAGGGGGAGATACGCAGTATTTT. Translation gives CSTWTGGDTQYF.